These 10 T cell receptor beta chains were sequenced from one sample in a study of T cell clones after liver transplantation (dated by TCRdb to about 2019). Library preparation was by the immunoSEQ multiplex PCR assay. TCRdb retrieved this table from immuneACCESS and kept in-frame rearrangements only. Not all clones are present; in checked studies, unresolved V genes account for under half, and no reason is known for the remainder. The sample has about 120,000 clones on record, 90% of them singletons. The ten largest clones capture 0.83% of the sample. Sequencing was performed on CD4+ T cells from blood, taken 12 months after liver transplant. Every receptor here comes from a human patient who received a liver transplant. Following a transplant, some T lymphocytes may have been derived from the graft donor.

This clone showed up just once. The genes are TRBV2 and TRBJ2-1, with D maybe TRBD2 (6 bases). With 7 bases removed from V and 0 bases from J, the gap between germline ends came to 16 bases. This CDR3 has 16 amino acids. Germline assignment: CDR1 SNHLY and CDR2 FYNNEI. CDR3 protein: CASTALRGSSYNEQFF. The CDR3 bases are TGTGCCAGCACTGCGTTACGGGGGAGCTCCTACAATGAGCAGTTCTTC.

The chain joins TRBV12-5 to TRBJ2-2; D might be TRBD2 (5 bases). The V gene's germline CDR1 is LGHNT and CDR2 FRNRAP. The CDR3 runs 17 residues. V was cut by 5 bases and J by 2 bases, with 18 bases left in between. CDR3 in amino acids: CASGRGRGVENTGELFF. For the CDR3, the DNA is TGTGCTAGTGGTCGAGGCCGGGGTGTCGAAAACACCGGGGAGCTGTTTTTT.

The V gene is TRBV5-4, the J gene TRBJ1-2, with D maybe TRBD1 (6 bases). V was trimmed by 5 bases and J by 7 bases, leaving 18 bases between them. The CDR3 contains 14 residues. In germline, CDR1 is SGHNT, CDR2 YYREEE (reference sequence). This CDR3 is CASSSTTGSGGYTF. DNA of the CDR3: TGTGCCAGCAGTTCTACGACAGGTAGCGGTGGCTACACCTTC.

This sequence joins TRBV7-8 and TRBJ2-3; the match to TRBD2 covers 12 bases. The CDR3 loop spans 16 amino acids. Germline trimming cut 5 bases from V and 4 bases from J; bases unmatched to any gene: 7. Germline CDR1 reads SGHVS; CDR2 reads FQNEAQ. In DNA form, the CDR3 reads TGTGCCAGCAGCCCCGCCCTAGCGGGAGGGTCAGATACGCAGTATTTT. Protein: CASSPALAGGSDTQYF.

This clone showed up just once. This chain uses TRBV11-3 with TRBJ2-1; D might be TRBD2 (6 bases). Trimming cost V 3 bases and J 0 bases, with 12 bases left between them. The CDR3 has 16 residues. Germline lookup yields CDR1 SGHNT and CDR2 YENEEA. CDR3 DNA: TGTGCCAGCAGCTTGGAGGGGTCTGGCTCCTACAATGAGCAGTTCTTC. This gives the protein CASSLEGSGSYNEQFF.

J is TRBJ1-1 and V is TRBV4-1; D unresolved. The CDR3 is 16 amino acids. Trimming pared 1 base from V and 1 base from J, leaving 13 bases between. The germline V gene encodes CDR1 MGHRA and CDR2 YSYEKL. In nucleotides, the CDR3 is TGCGCCAGCAGCCAAGGGACGACGAGAGCGAACACTGAAGCTTTCTTT. Its protein product is CASSQGTTRANTEAFF.

The genes are TRBV15 and TRBJ1-5, with 9 bases fitting TRBD1. Trimming removed 8 bases from V and 1 base from J; junction bases left unmatched: 6. The CDR3 spans 15 residues. CDR1 LNHNV and CDR2 YYDKDF come from the germline V gene (reference sequence). CDR3 region: CATGTGFRSNQPQHF. CDR3 coding DNA: TGTGCCACCGGGACAGGGTTCAGAAGCAATCAGCCCCAGCATTTT.

The chain is built from TRBV6-5 and TRBJ1-4; weak D call: TRBD1 (5 bases). The CDR3 runs to 15 residues. Trimming took off 0 bases at V and 10 bases at J, with 15 bases between the two ends. Germline V gives CDR1 MNHEY, CDR2 SVGAGI. In DNA, the CDR3 is TGTGCCAGCAGTTACTCTCCGGGGACTAGTGGAAAACTGTTTTTT. It specifies CASSYSPGTSGKLFF.

The chain recombines TRBV30 with TRBJ2-1; D perhaps matches TRBD2 (6 bases). V was shortened by 0 bases and J by 13 bases, with 13 bases between the two germline ends. Germline lookup yields CDR1 GTSNPN and CDR2 SVGIG (reference sequence). The length of the CDR3 is 12 residues. This CDR3 is CAWSVLEGPQFF. The CDR3 nucleotides read TGTGCCTGGAGTGTACTGGAGGGCCCTCAGTTCTTC.

The CDR3 loop reads CASSLYGGAADTQYF. The CDR3 nucleotides read TGTGCCAGCAGCTTATATGGGGGAGCCGCAGATACGCAGTATTTT. The chain employs TRBV7-9 and TRBJ2-3; D could derive from TRBD1 or TRBD2 (5 bases each). Per germline, CDR1 SEHNR and CDR2 FQNEAQ (reference sequence). V gave up 2 bases and J gave up 4 bases, with 13 bases separating them. This CDR3 has 15 amino acids. The full variable domain, rest sourced from reference TRBV7-9 and TRBJ2-3, is DTGVSQNPRHKITKRGQNVTFRCDPISEHNRLYWYRQTLGQGPEFLTYFQNEAQLEKSRLLSDRFSAERPKGSFSTLEIQRTEQGDSAMYLCASSLYGGAADTQYFGPGTRLTVL.